A single sample gave rise to the 19 T cell receptor beta chains below, sequenced in a study of blood T cells in healthy people across ages. For the second PCR, which ran for roughly 6 to 12 cycles, a sample-barcoded 5' primer and a J-beta primer mix were used. TCRdb passed the 5' RACE reads through MiXCR, listing each CDR3 protein once. The sample carries about 780,000 distinct CDR3 sequences, about 45% recorded once. Sequenced input: blood. The receptors shown here come from a man aged 80 or over in good health.

The V gene is TRBV27, the J gene TRBJ2-7; D not certain. The CDR3 length is 14 residues. The ends were cut back, 6 bases at V and 3 bases at J, with 15 bases in the middle. Looked up from germline, CDR1 is MNHEY and CDR2 is SMNVEV (reference sequence). CDR3: CASRGISRDYEQYF. The CDR3 DNA reads as TGTGCCAGCAGGGGAATTAGCCGCGACTACGAGCAGTACTTC.

This clonotype was picked up many times. V usage is TRBV20-1 and J usage is TRBJ2-3; no reliable D call. Trimming shortened V by 6 bases and J by 3 bases, and 10 bases separated the two germline ends. This CDR3 region has 12 residues. Per germline, CDR1 DFQATT and CDR2 SNEGSKA (reference sequence). CDR3 amino acids: CSAALGTDTQYF. DNA of the CDR3: TGCAGTGCCGCTCTCGGAACAGATACGCAGTATTTT.

This clonotype has more than one count but fewer than ten. The chain carries TRBV10-3 and TRBJ2-7, with D possibly matching TRBD1 (7 bases). The CDR3 loop spans 15 amino acids. Germline V gene data show CDR1 as ENHRY and CDR2 as SYGVKD. V lost 11 bases and J lost 3, with 23 bases in between. DNA for the CDR3: TGTGCCTCCAGGGGGGATGGGGATCACCTCTACGAGCAGTACTTC. As protein: CASRGDGDHLYEQYF.

This clonotype was counted a few times. This may be a read error, as it is one base from a much larger clone. The V call is TRBV9, the J call TRBJ2-3; 15 bases fit TRBD2. Trimming cost V 0 bases and J 7 bases; bases outside gene matches: 6. The CDR3 has 17 amino acids. The germline V gene has CDR1 SGDLS and CDR2 YYNGEE. The CDR3 loop is CASSVGRTSGRANTQYF. In DNA form, the CDR3 reads TGTGCCAGCAGCGTAGGGCGGACTAGCGGGAGGGCCAATACGCAGTATTTT.

This chain joins TRBV29-1 and TRBJ2-1, with TRBD2 matching over 14 bases. Germline CDR1 is SQVTM and CDR2 is ANQGSEA. The ends lost 2 bases at V and 7 bases at J; junction bases unmatched: 13. The CDR3 spans 18 residues. CDR3 protein: CSVERGTSGRDFVNEQFF. CDR3 nucleotide sequence: TGCAGCGTTGAAAGAGGGACTAGCGGGAGAGATTTTGTGAATGAGCAGTTCTTC.

This clonotype was picked up a small number of times. V and J are TRBV6-6 and TRBJ2-1; D may be TRBD2 (6 bases). The V and J ends lost 2 bases and 4 bases respectively, with 12 bases between them. Germline V CDR1 and CDR2: MNHNY, SVGAGI (reference sequence). This CDR3 is 15 amino acids long. In DNA, the CDR3 is TGTGCCAGCAGTTACGGGGAGGTACTGTACAATGAGCAGTTCTTC. Its translation is CASSYGEVLYNEQFF.

This clonotype was seen more than once but under ten times. The chain has TRBV10-3 and TRBJ2-7; D assignment may be TRBD1 or TRBD2 (6 bases each). The J call is in doubt because the DNA end fits TRBJ2-5 better. Germline V lookup: CDR1 ENHRY, CDR2 SYGVKD. The CDR3 spans 14 residues. CDR3: CAIREEGGGETQYF. CDR3 DNA sequence: TGTGCCATCCGAGAGGAGGGGGGTGGGGAGACCCAGTACTTC.

This clonotype was counted a single time. The chain has TRBV29-1 and TRBJ2-1, with 8 positions matching TRBD2. This CDR3 has 12 amino acids. Germline V gene sequence: CDR1 SQVTM, CDR2 ANQGSEA. Germline trimming cut 5 bases from V and 14 bases from J; bases unmatched to any gene: 11. The CDR3 DNA reads as TGCAGCGTTCAGGAGGGGACTAGATTCGAGTTCTTC. Protein product: CSVQEGTRFEFF.

This clonotype was seen once. The rearrangement joins TRBV30 to TRBJ2-5; possibly TRBD1 for D (5 bases). The J call is uncertain, as TRBJ2-7 better fits the DNA end. This CDR3 comprises 13 residues. The germline gives CDR1 GTSNPN, CDR2 SVGIG (reference sequence). DNA of the CDR3: TGTGCCTGGGGTAAAGGGGCAGTGGTCGAGCAGTACTTC. Translated: CAWGKGAVVEQYF.

Written as DNA, the CDR3 is TGTGCCAGCAGTGAAGAGTTTGGGAGTTCGAATGAGCAGTTCTTC. Protein sequence: CASSEEFGSSNEQFF. V usage is TRBV6-1 and J usage is TRBJ2-1, with D possibly being TRBD2 (5 bases). Trimming took off 1 base at V and 7 bases at J, with 14 bases between the two ends. This CDR3 spans 15 amino acids. Germline V gene lookup returns CDR1 MNHNS and CDR2 SASEGT.

This chain joins TRBV28 and TRBJ1-1; D is uncertain. This CDR3 has 11 amino acids. From germline, CDR1 is MDHEN and CDR2 SYDVKM. V dropped 8 bases and J dropped 13 bases, with 17 bases sitting between them. In DNA, the CDR3 is TGTGCCAGCGTTGGCGGGCGACGAGGTTTCTTT. Encoded protein: CASVGGRRGFF.

The V gene is TRBV6-5, the J gene TRBJ2-1, with 13 bases fitting TRBD2. The CDR3 contains 16 residues. V lost 5 bases to trimming and J lost 7 bases; unmatched junction nucleotides: 8. Germline V lookup: CDR1 MNHEY, CDR2 SVGAGI. CDR3 residues: CASSPETSGGSNEQFF. The CDR3 DNA sequence: TGTGCCAGCAGTCCCGAGACTAGCGGGGGGTCTAATGAGCAGTTCTTC.

V and J are TRBV14 and TRBJ2-1; a weak D match, TRBD1 (6 bases). Trimming removed 0 bases from V and 4 bases from J, with 10 bases in between. CDR1 is SGHDN and CDR2 is FVKESK in the germline V gene. There are 15 residues in the CDR3. The CDR3 coding sequence is TGTGCCAGCAGCCAAGACCTAACAGGGTACAATGAGCAGTTCTTC. Translation: CASSQDLTGYNEQFF.

The chain employs TRBV5-1 and TRBJ1-5; D ambiguous. CDR3 length: 16 residues. Per the germline V gene, CDR1 is SGHRS and CDR2 is YFSETQ. Trimming cost V 4 bases and J 0 bases, with 14 bases left between them. The CDR3 here is CASSPGVGYSNQPQHF. The CDR3 region has the DNA TGCGCCAGCAGCCCCGGGGTCGGCTATAGCAATCAGCCCCAGCATTTT.

There are a few counts of this clonotype. This rearrangement joins TRBV24-1 to TRBJ1-2, with D hard to call. V was clipped by 3 bases and J by 0 bases, with 7 bases between them. CDR1 is KGHDR, CDR2 SFDVKD, per germline. The CDR3 has 14 amino acids. The CDR3, as DNA: TGTGCCACCAGTGATCCACCTGCTAACTATGGCTACACCTTC. Translating gives CATSDPPANYGYTF.

Concerning this clonotype: A much larger clone lies a single base off, so this may be a read error. J is TRBJ2-5 and V is TRBV5-1, with a possible D match to TRBD1 (6 bases). The CDR3 contains 14 residues. In germline, CDR1 is SGHRS, CDR2 YFSETQ. Trimming pared 4 bases from V and 11 bases from J, leaving 21 bases between. CDR3 in DNA: TGCGCCAGCAGCGCCGGGACACCGAGAAATGAGCAGTACTTC. Protein sequence: CASSAGTPRNEQYF.

The V call is TRBV19, the J call TRBJ2-1, with 11 nucleotides matching TRBD2. Germline assignment: CDR1 LNHDA and CDR2 SQIVND (reference sequence). V gave up 8 bases and J gave up 4 bases; unmatched junction bases: 4. This CDR3 is 14 amino acids long. The CDR3 nucleotides are TGTGCCAGTGGTACTAGCGGGAGATACAATGAGCAGTTCTTC. Its translation: CASGTSGRYNEQFF.

For the CDR3, the DNA is TGTGCCACCAGTGAAGAAATAGCGGGACCCACAGATACGCAGTATTTT. Encoded protein: CATSEEIAGPTDTQYF. V is TRBV24-1 and J is TRBJ2-3, with TRBD2 matching 8 bases. V lost 4 bases and J lost 2; bases outside the gene matches: 7. The CDR3 covers 16 residues. Germline loops: CDR1 KGHDR, CDR2 SFDVKD.

This clonotype occurred many times. This chain connects TRBV5-1 to TRBJ2-1; 14 bases are shared with TRBD2. Germline V gene data show CDR1 as SGHRS and CDR2 as YFSETQ. This CDR3 is built from 17 residues. J lost 7 bases, V lost 4 bases, and 10 bases had no gene match. CDR3 in DNA: TGCGCCAGCAGCCCCCGAACCGGGACTAGCGGGAGTAATGAGCAGTTCTTC. Translation: CASSPRTGTSGSNEQFF.